Given below is one T cell receptor beta chain in context. Antigen specificity is unknown. This record comes from a study of T cells in Graves' hyperthyroidism and ophthalmopathy. Study-wide context: It was at initial diagnosis, before any treatment, that peripheral blood was collected.

The germline V gene encodes CDR1 KGHSH and CDR2 LQKENI. Trimming pared 1 base from V and 7 bases from J, leaving 4 bases between. The CDR3 has 12 amino acids. Study-level findings and limits: Ophthalmopathy onset followed model prediction by a median approximately 6.2 months. Blood also showed most of the thyroid clonotypes that were expanded above 0.001.

TCR beta CDR3 region amplification was performed from RNA transcripts. First-round RT-PCR of the TCR CDR3 relied on the HTBI primer set. TCRdb called the multiplex PCR reads again in MiXCR, with one record for every CDR3 protein. The sample has 640,000 or so distinct CDR3 sequences; approximately 14% are singletons. The sample was blood. The TCR comes from a woman under 30 with Graves' ophthalmopathy. The rearrangement links TRBV18 to TRBJ2-2; D is unclear. In DNA form, the CDR3 reads TGTGCCAGCTCACCACGGGACGGGGAGCTGTTTTTT. Translation gives CASSPRDGELFF.